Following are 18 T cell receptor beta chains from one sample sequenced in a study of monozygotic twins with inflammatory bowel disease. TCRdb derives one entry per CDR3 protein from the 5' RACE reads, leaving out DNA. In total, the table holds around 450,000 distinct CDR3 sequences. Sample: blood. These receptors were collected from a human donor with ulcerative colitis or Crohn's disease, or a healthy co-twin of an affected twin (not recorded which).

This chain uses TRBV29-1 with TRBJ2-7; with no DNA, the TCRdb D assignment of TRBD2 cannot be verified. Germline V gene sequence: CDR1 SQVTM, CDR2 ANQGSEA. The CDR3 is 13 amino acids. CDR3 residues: CSVGPAGELEQYF.

This CDR3 reads CASRLQGAYIQYF. This chain uses TRBV12-3 or TRBV12-4 with TRBJ2-4; TCRdb returns TRBD1, unconfirmable since there is no DNA. The CDR3 covers 13 residues.

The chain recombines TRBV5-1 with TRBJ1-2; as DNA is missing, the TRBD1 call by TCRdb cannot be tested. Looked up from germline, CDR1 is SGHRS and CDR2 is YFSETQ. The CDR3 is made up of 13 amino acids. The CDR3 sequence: CASSSGQGGGYTF.

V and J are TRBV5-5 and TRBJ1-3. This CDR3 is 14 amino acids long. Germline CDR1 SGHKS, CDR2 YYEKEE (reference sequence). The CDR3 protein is CASTENTVGNTIYF. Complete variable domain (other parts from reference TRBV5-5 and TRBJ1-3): DAGVTQSPTHLIKTRGQQVTLRCSPISGHKSVSWYQQVLGQGPQFIFQYYEKEERGRGNFPDRFSARQFPNYSSELNVNALLLGDSALYLCASTENTVGNTIYFGEGSWLTVV.

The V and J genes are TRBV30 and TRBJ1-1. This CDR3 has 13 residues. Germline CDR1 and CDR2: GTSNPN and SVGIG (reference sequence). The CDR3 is CAWSGTGGTEAFF.

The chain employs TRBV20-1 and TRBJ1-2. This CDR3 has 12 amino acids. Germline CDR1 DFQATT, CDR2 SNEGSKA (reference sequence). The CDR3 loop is CSASTVIYGYTF.

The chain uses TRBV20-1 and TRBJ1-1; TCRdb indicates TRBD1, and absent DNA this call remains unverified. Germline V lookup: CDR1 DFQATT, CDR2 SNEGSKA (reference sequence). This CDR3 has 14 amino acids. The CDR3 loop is CSAPRTGQNTEAFF.

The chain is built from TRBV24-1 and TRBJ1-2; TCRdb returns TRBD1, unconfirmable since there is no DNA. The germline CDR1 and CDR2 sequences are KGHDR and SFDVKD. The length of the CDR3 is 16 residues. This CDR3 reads CATSDSGTGDGYGYTF.

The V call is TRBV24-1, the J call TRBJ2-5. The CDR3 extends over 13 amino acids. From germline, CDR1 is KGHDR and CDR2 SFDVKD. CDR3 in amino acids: CATMRREQETQYF.

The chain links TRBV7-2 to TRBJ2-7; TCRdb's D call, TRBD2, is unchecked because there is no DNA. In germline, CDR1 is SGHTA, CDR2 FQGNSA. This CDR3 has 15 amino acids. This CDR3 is CASSPSGTNPTEQYF.

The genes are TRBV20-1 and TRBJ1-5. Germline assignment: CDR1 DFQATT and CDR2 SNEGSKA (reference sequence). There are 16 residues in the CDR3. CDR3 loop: CSASPSTLASNQPQHF.

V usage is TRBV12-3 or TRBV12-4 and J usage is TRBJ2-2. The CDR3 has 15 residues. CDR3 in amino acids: CASSFFAGTTGELFF.

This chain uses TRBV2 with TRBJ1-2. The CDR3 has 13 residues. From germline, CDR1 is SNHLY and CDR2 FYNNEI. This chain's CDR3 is CASSENGNYGYTF.

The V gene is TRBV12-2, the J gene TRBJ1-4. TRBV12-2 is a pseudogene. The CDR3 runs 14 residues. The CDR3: CASRLEGFGEKLFF.

The CDR3 loop reads CASSFSGGTYYEQYF. The chain links TRBV7-2 to TRBJ2-7; TCRdb's D call of TRBD1 is untestable without DNA. The CDR3 is 15 residues long. Germline CDR1 is SGHTA and CDR2 is FQGNSA.

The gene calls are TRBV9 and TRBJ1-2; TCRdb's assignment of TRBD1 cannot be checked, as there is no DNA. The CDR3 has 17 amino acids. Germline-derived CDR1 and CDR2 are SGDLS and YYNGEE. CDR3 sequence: CAGSVGAGGAGYYGYTF.

The CDR3 here is CASSERETQYF. This chain connects TRBV6-6 to TRBJ2-5. The CDR3 has 11 residues. The germline V gene has CDR1 MNHNY and CDR2 SVGAGI (reference sequence).

The CDR3 spells CSARAGTGFSPLHF. The chain joins TRBV20-1 to TRBJ1-6; no DNA is available, so the TRBD1 call from TCRdb remains unchecked. Per the germline V gene, CDR1 is DFQATT and CDR2 is SNEGSKA (reference sequence). CDR3 length: 14 residues.